This T cell receptor (beta chain) emerged from a study of vaccination and CD4 T cells after COVID-19. In the study overall: Post-diagnosis, post-COVID samples were collected after a median approximately 100 days, ranging 35 to 161.

The CDR3 is 14 residues long. V shed 6 bases and J shed 5 bases, with 19 bases lying between them. CDR1 DFQATT and CDR2 SNEGSKA come from the germline V gene (reference sequence). Each CDR3 protein is one row after TCRdb ran MiXCR on the PCR reads. There are approximately 30,000 distinct CDR3 sequences in the sample; 45% to 65% occur only once, and less than 6.5% lies in the top ten. Time point: late sampling 161 to 241 days after vaccination in three convalescent patients. Patients returned positive PCR results between March and December 2020, earlier than US Alpha, Beta and Delta variants. Comments on this clonotype: What it binds is not known.

Broader study findings: 304 of 307 vaccine-specific clones from convalescent patients were spike mono-reactive.

The chain joins TRBV20-1 to TRBJ2-5; a possible D gene is TRBD2 (5 bases). The clonotype comes from a human donor who had recovered from COVID-19. The starting material was CD4+ T cells from blood, obtained about 7 months after SARS-CoV-2 vaccination. CDR3 sequence (DNA): TGCAGTGCGGAGAGACGGGAAGGTTGGGAGACCCAGTACTTC. Protein: CSAERREGWETQYF.